The 13 T cell receptor beta chains below come from one sample, sequenced in a study of T-cell memory formation after mild COVID-19. MiXCR was run by TCRdb on the 5' RACE reads, yielding one entry per CDR3 protein. The repertoire holds roughly 610,000 distinct CDR3 sequences, 17% seen once, with roughly 8% in the top ten. Sequenced sample: PBMCs or a T cell subset sorted from them (not recorded which). Every receptor here comes from an adult woman who had mild COVID-19 (a few samples of this study predate the infection). Cell type and time point are not known.

The chain recombines TRBV5-1 with TRBJ1-1; D unclear. The V gene lost 6 bases and the J gene lost 12 bases, with 15 bases spanning the gap. Germline values: CDR1 SGHRS, CDR2 YFSETQ. The CDR3 extends over 11 amino acids. Here the CDR3 reads CASTGDSVTFF. As DNA, the CDR3 is TGCGCCAGCACTGGGGATTCGGTTACTTTCTTT.

V is TRBV20-1 and J is TRBJ1-2; a possible D gene is TRBD1 (5 bases). This CDR3 contains 13 residues. Germline CDR1 is DFQATT and CDR2 is SNEGSKA (reference sequence). V was trimmed by 4 bases and J by 6 bases, leaving 15 bases between them. In DNA form, the CDR3 reads TGCAGTGCTACAGGACCCGCGGGACATGGCTACACCTTC. This translates into CSATGPAGHGYTF.

The V call is TRBV27, the J call TRBJ2-7; TRBD1 might be the D (5 bases). The germline V and J ends were trimmed by 6 bases and 4 bases, with 19 bases remaining between them. Germline-derived CDR1 and CDR2 are MNHEY and SMNVEV (reference sequence). The CDR3 has 15 residues. The DNA of the CDR3 is TGTGCCAGCAGATTGACAGTTTCGTCGGAGTACGAGCAGTACTTC. Translation gives CASRLTVSSEYEQYF.

Many counts were recorded for this clonotype. V and J are TRBV6-2 or TRBV6-3 and TRBJ2-3; TRBD2 agrees at 15 bases. The germline CDR1 and CDR2 sequences are MNHEY and SVGEGT. There are 17 residues in the CDR3. With V trimmed by 6 bases and J by 1 base, 5 bases remained unmatched. The CDR3 nucleotides read TGTGCCAGCAGCGGACTAGCGGGAGGGCCGCGCACAGATACGCAGTATTTT. Its protein product is CASSGLAGGPRTDTQYF.

J is TRBJ1-2 and V is TRBV30; no firm D call. Trimming left V 1 base short and J 3 bases short, with 12 bases between. The CDR3 covers 14 residues. From germline, CDR1 is GTSNPN and CDR2 SVGIG (reference sequence). The CDR3 DNA reads TGTGCCTGGAGTGGGGGTTATCTTGACTATGGCTACACCTTC. This codes for CAWSGGYLDYGYTF. Using reference TRBV30 and TRBJ1-2 for the parts outside the CDR3, the full variable domain is SQTIHQWPATLVQPVGSPLSLECTVEGTSNPNLYWYRQAAGRGLQLLFYSVGIGQISSEVPQNLSASRPQDRQFILSSKKLLLSDSGFYLCAWSGGYLDYGYTFGSGTRLTVV.

On this clonotype itself: Sequence at one end of the junction differs from germline and may be a read error. CDR3 amino acids: CASSKEAGAREQYF. The CDR3 nucleotides read TGTGCCAGCAGCAAAGAGGCAGGGGCGAGGGAGCAGTACTTC. The chain links TRBV3-1 to TRBJ2-7, with a possible D match to TRBD1 (6 bases). The germline gives CDR1 LGHDT, CDR2 YNNKEL (reference sequence). There are 14 residues in the CDR3.

This clonotype appeared a few times. As DNA, the CDR3 is TGTGCCAGCCGCGGGGGGTTCACAGATACGCAGTATTTT. This sequence encodes CASRGGFTDTQYF. This sequence joins TRBV7-8 and TRBJ2-3; the match to TRBD2 covers 8 bases. The CDR3 contains 13 residues. V lost 8 bases to trimming and J lost 2 bases; unmatched junction nucleotides: 3. Germline V gives CDR1 SGHVS, CDR2 FQNEAQ.

This chain joins TRBV11-2 and TRBJ2-5, with D possibly being TRBD1 (5 bases). This CDR3 has 14 residues. V lost 0 bases to trimming and J lost 7 bases, with 12 bases between them. Germline CDR1 reads SGHAT; CDR2 reads FQNNGV. DNA for the CDR3: TGTGCCAGCAGCTTAGATAGTCAGGGAACGACCCAGTACTTC. Amino acids: CASSLDSQGTTQYF.

This clonotype was seen more than once but under ten times. The chain combines TRBV11-2 with TRBJ2-1; TRBD2 is a possible D gene (5 bases). Looked up from germline, CDR1 is SGHAT and CDR2 is FQNNGV. The CDR3 extends over 12 amino acids. With 8 bases removed from V and 7 bases from J, the gap between germline ends came to 12 bases. The CDR3 nucleotides are TGTGCCAGCCGGGGATTTTGGAATGAGCAGTTCTTC. Encoded protein: CASRGFWNEQFF.

This clonotype was counted between two and nine times. The chain is built from TRBV5-1 and TRBJ2-7; 10 bases are a match to TRBD1. Germline V CDR1 and CDR2: SGHRS, YFSETQ. This CDR3 has 15 amino acids. Trimming cost V 4 bases and J 4 bases; bases outside gene matches: 8. The chain's CDR3 is CASSDGTGAEYEQYF. CDR3 DNA sequence: TGCGCCAGCAGCGACGGGACAGGGGCGGAATACGAGCAGTACTTC.

The rearrangement uses TRBV5-4 and TRBJ2-7; no clear D gene. CDR1 and CDR2 (germline): SGHNT, YYREEE (reference sequence). The ends were cut back, 5 bases at V and 3 bases at J, with 15 bases in the middle. The CDR3 is made up of 14 amino acids. CDR3 coding DNA: TGTGCCAGCAGGTCGTACTCGCAAATCTACGAGCAGTACTTC. Its translation is CASRSYSQIYEQYF.

The chain has TRBV5-1 and TRBJ1-1; 9 bases fit TRBD1. In germline, CDR1 is SGHRS, CDR2 YFSETQ. The CDR3 extends over 15 amino acids. J lost 0 bases, V lost 5 bases, and 5 bases had no gene match. The CDR3 sequence: CASSYWDRVNTEAFF. CDR3 bases: TGCGCCAGCAGTTACTGGGACAGGGTGAACACTGAAGCTTTCTTT. Combining the CDR3 with reference TRBV5-1 and TRBJ1-1 gives the whole variable domain KAGVTQTPRYLIKTRGQQVTLSCSPISGHRSVSWYQQTPGQGLQFLFEYFSETQRNKGNFPGRFSGRQFSNSRSEMNVSTLELGDSALYLCASSYWDRVNTEAFFGQGTRLTVV.

This clonotype was seen a few times. The rearrangement links TRBV20-1 to TRBJ2-1; a weak D match, TRBD2 (5 bases). V shed 0 bases and J shed 0 bases, with 9 bases lying between them. The CDR3 contains 15 residues. Germline V CDR1 and CDR2: DFQATT, SNEGSKA (reference sequence). The CDR3 is CSARDGRDSYNEQFF. CDR3 in DNA: TGCAGTGCTAGAGATGGTCGGGACTCCTACAATGAGCAGTTCTTC.